A selection of T cell receptor beta chains follows, all from one sample in a study of control samples from healthy donors and cancer patients. Sequenced by immunoSEQ multiplex PCR; TCRdb stores in-frame clones only, minus some. Of 40,000 to 55,000 clones in the sample, just over 70% were seen once. The sequenced material came from formalin-fixed, paraffin-embedded tissue. The receptors originated from a male donor with melanoma. CDR3s include the opening cysteine and the closing phenylalanine or tryptophan. The order of the fields is J gene, clone size, V gene, D gene, CDR3 DNA, CDR3 protein. A D gene is named only where the DNA matches it firmly. Clone size is not always given. Where it is, it says once, few, many or a class for expanded clones.

J gene: TRBJ2-7; clone size: .; V gene: TRBV27; D gene: .; CDR3 DNA: TGTGCCAGCAGTTTAGACGGGTTCTCCTACGAGCAGTACTTC; CDR3 protein: CASSLDGFSYEQYF
J gene: TRBJ2-1; clone size: .; V gene: TRBV10-3; D gene: .; CDR3 DNA: TGTGCCATCAGTGAGTCTGGCCCGGTCGCGTTCTTC; CDR3 protein: CAISESGPVAFF
J gene: TRBJ2-3; clone size: .; V gene: TRBV10-1; D gene: TRBD2; CDR3 DNA: TGCGCCAACAGTGACCGACTAGCGGGAGGCCGCACAGATACGCAGTATTTT; CDR3 protein: CANSDRLAGGRTDTQYF
J gene: TRBJ2-1; clone size: .; V gene: TRBV18; D gene: .; CDR3 DNA: TGTGCCAGCTCACCACGGGGACGTCTAGCGCCGAGCTCCTACAATGAGCAGTTCTTC; CDR3 protein: CASSPRGRLAPSSYNEQFF
J gene: TRBJ2-2; clone size: .; V gene: TRBV10-1; D gene: .; CDR3 DNA: TGCGCCAGCAACCCAGGGACCACCGGGGAGCTGTTTTTT; CDR3 protein: CASNPGTTGELFF
J gene: TRBJ2-5; clone size: .; V gene: TRBV24-1; D gene: .; CDR3 DNA: TGTGCCACCAGTGATTTAGGGGGGACGGTCGAGACCCAGTACTTC; CDR3 protein: CATSDLGGTVETQYF
J gene: TRBJ2-5; clone size: .; V gene: TRBV11-2; D gene: .; CDR3 DNA: TGTGCCAGCAGCCATTTCGGATTGGGCCAGGGGACCCAGTACTTC; CDR3 protein: CASSHFGLGQGTQYF
J gene: TRBJ2-1; clone size: .; V gene: TRBV5-1; D gene: .; CDR3 DNA: TGCGCCAGCAGCAGCGGGACAGCTCACAATGAGCAGTTCTTC; CDR3 protein: CASSSGTAHNEQFF
J gene: TRBJ1-2; clone size: .; V gene: TRBV4-1; D gene: .; CDR3 DNA: TGCGCCAGCAGTCTTTACACGGGGCAGAACTATGGCTACACCTTC; CDR3 protein: CASSLYTGQNYGYTF
J gene: TRBJ2-3; clone size: .; V gene: TRBV3-1/TRBV3-2; D gene: .; CDR3 DNA: TGTGCCAGCAGCCAACCACCCTCGGCAGATACGCAGTATTTT; CDR3 protein: CASSQPPSADTQYF
J gene: TRBJ2-7; clone size: .; V gene: TRBV10-1; D gene: TRBD1; CDR3 DNA: TGCGCCTGGGGATGGGACAGGGGGCCCATATTTGCGCAGTACTTC; CDR3 protein: CAWGWDRGPIFAQYF
J gene: TRBJ2-4; clone size: .; V gene: TRBV6-1; D gene: TRBD1; CDR3 DNA: TGTGCCAGCAGTGCCCAGGGGGCGAGTAGCCAAAACATTCAGTACTTC; CDR3 protein: CASSAQGASSQNIQYF
J gene: TRBJ1-5; clone size: .; V gene: TRBV28; D gene: .; CDR3 DNA: TGTGCCAGCAGTTCATGGGAACTCAATCAGCCCCAGCATTTT; CDR3 protein: CASSSWELNQPQHF
J gene: TRBJ2-3; clone size: few; V gene: TRBV7-2; D gene: .; CDR3 DNA: TGTGCCAGCAGCTTAGCCGGGTTCACAGATACGCAGTATTTT; CDR3 protein: CASSLAGFTDTQYF
J gene: TRBJ2-7; clone size: .; V gene: TRBV2; D gene: .; CDR3 DNA: TGTGCCAGCACCCAACCCAACAGCTACGAGCAGTACTTC; CDR3 protein: CASTQPNSYEQYF
J gene: TRBJ1-1; clone size: .; V gene: TRBV15; D gene: .; CDR3 DNA: TGTGCCACCAGCACTACCTTCCGGATGAACACTGAAGCTTTCTTT; CDR3 protein: CATSTTFRMNTEAFF
J gene: TRBJ2-5; clone size: .; V gene: TRBV2; D gene: .; CDR3 DNA: TGTGCCAGCAGTGATCGGGGGAAGGAGACCCAGTACTTC; CDR3 protein: CASSDRGKETQYF
J gene: TRBJ2-1; clone size: .; V gene: TRBV20-1; D gene: TRBD1; CDR3 DNA: TGCAGTGCTAGTGGAACCGGGACAGGGTCCTACAATGAGCAGTTCTTC; CDR3 protein: CSASGTGTGSYNEQFF
J gene: TRBJ1-6; clone size: .; V gene: TRBV14; D gene: .; CDR3 DNA: TGTGCCAGCGGACGGTCGGGGGGCTCCTATAATTCACCCCTCCACTTT; CDR3 protein: CASGRSGGSYNSPLHF
J gene: TRBJ1-5; clone size: .; V gene: TRBV5-1; D gene: .; CDR3 DNA: TGCGCCAGCAGCTTGATGGGGGAGGATCAGCCCCAGCATTTT; CDR3 protein: CASSLMGEDQPQHF
J gene: TRBJ2-1; clone size: .; V gene: TRBV15; D gene: TRBD1; CDR3 DNA: TGTGCCACCAGCAGAGATTACAGGGGGCGCCTCTCCTACAATGAGCAGTTCTTC; CDR3 protein: CATSRDYRGRLSYNEQFF
J gene: TRBJ2-5; clone size: .; V gene: TRBV7-9; D gene: .; CDR3 DNA: TGTGCCAGCAGCTTTTCAGGGTGGGAGACCCAGTACTTC; CDR3 protein: CASSFSGWETQYF
J gene: TRBJ1-2; clone size: .; V gene: TRBV9; D gene: .; CDR3 DNA: TGTGCCAGCAGCGCGGCCGGGACGGCCTATGGCTACACCTTC; CDR3 protein: CASSAAGTAYGYTF
J gene: TRBJ2-5; clone size: .; V gene: TRBV7-8; D gene: .; CDR3 DNA: TGTGCCAGCAGCTTAGCAGACGGGTCGGGAGAGACCCAGTACTTC; CDR3 protein: CASSLADGSGETQYF
J gene: TRBJ2-5; clone size: .; V gene: TRBV6-6; D gene: .; CDR3 DNA: TGTGCCAGCAGTTACTCGTTGATCGAGACCCAGTACTTC; CDR3 protein: CASSYSLIETQYF
J gene: TRBJ2-1; clone size: .; V gene: TRBV19; D gene: TRBD2; CDR3 DNA: TGTGCCAGTAGTATAGGGAGAGCGGGAGTCGCCTACAATGAGCAGTTCTTC; CDR3 protein: CASSIGRAGVAYNEQFF
J gene: TRBJ1-4; clone size: few; V gene: TRBV2; D gene: TRBD1; CDR3 DNA: TGTGCCAGCAGTTTCCCGAGGGACAGGGGGCGTCGATCTAATGAAAAACTGTTTTTT; CDR3 protein: CASSFPRDRGRRSNEKLFF
J gene: TRBJ2-4; clone size: .; V gene: TRBV2; D gene: .; CDR3 DNA: TGTGCCAGCAGTGTTGGATTAGCCAAAAACATTCAGTACTTC; CDR3 protein: CASSVGLAKNIQYF
J gene: TRBJ2-4; clone size: .; V gene: TRBV3-1/TRBV3-2; D gene: .; CDR3 DNA: TGTGCCAGCAGCCAAGACCCTAGTAGGTCCATTCAGTACTTC; CDR3 protein: CASSQDPSRSIQYF
J gene: TRBJ2-2; clone size: once; V gene: TRBV9; D gene: TRBD1; CDR3 DNA: TGTGCCAGCAGCGGACAGGGGGCCGGGAACACCGGGGAGCTGTTTTTT; CDR3 protein: CASSGQGAGNTGELFF
J gene: TRBJ2-6; clone size: once; V gene: TRBV18; D gene: .; CDR3 DNA: TGTGCCAGCTCCCTCGGTCTGGCCGGGGCCAACGTCCTGACTTTC; CDR3 protein: CASSLGLAGANVLTF
J gene: TRBJ2-7; clone size: .; V gene: TRBV6-1; D gene: .; CDR3 DNA: TGTGCCAGCAGTGAAGGGGGATCCTACGAGCAGTACTTC; CDR3 protein: CASSEGGSYEQYF
J gene: TRBJ2-4; clone size: .; V gene: TRBV28; D gene: .; CDR3 DNA: TGTGCCAGCAGTTTGGGGGGAGCCAAAAACATTCAGTACTTC; CDR3 protein: CASSLGGAKNIQYF
J gene: TRBJ2-7; clone size: once; V gene: TRBV11-2; D gene: .; CDR3 DNA: TGTGCCAGCAGCTTAGGATGGGCCCGGAGCTCCTACGAGCAGTACTTC; CDR3 protein: CASSLGWARSSYEQYF
J gene: TRBJ2-1; clone size: .; V gene: TRBV10-2; D gene: TRBD2; CDR3 DNA: TGCGCCAGCTTCTCGGGAGGTAACAATGAGCAGTTCTTC; CDR3 protein: CASFSGGNNEQFF
J gene: TRBJ1-1; clone size: .; V gene: TRBV14; D gene: .; CDR3 DNA: TGTGCCAGCAGCCCAGTTGGGGATTTGGATACTGAAGCTTTCTTT; CDR3 protein: CASSPVGDLDTEAFF
J gene: TRBJ2-3; clone size: .; V gene: TRBV7-9; D gene: .; CDR3 DNA: TGTGCCAGCAGCTTAGCGGACAGTTCGCAACAGACAGATACGCAGTATTTT; CDR3 protein: CASSLADSSQQTDTQYF
J gene: TRBJ2-1; clone size: .; V gene: TRBV7-5; D gene: .; CDR3 DNA: TGTGCCAGAAGCTTAGCCAGCAGGTCGCGGAGCGCGGTTTGGTTCTTC; CDR3 protein: CARSLASRSRSAVWFF
J gene: TRBJ1-4; clone size: few; V gene: TRBV29-1; D gene: .; CDR3 DNA: TGCAGCGCCTACTATGAAAAACTGTTTTTT; CDR3 protein: CSAYYEKLFF
J gene: TRBJ2-2; clone size: .; V gene: TRBV10-3; D gene: TRBD1; CDR3 DNA: TGTGCCATCTCTCCCGGGACAGATCCCGGGGAGCTGTTTTTT; CDR3 protein: CAISPGTDPGELFF
J gene: TRBJ1-2; clone size: .; V gene: TRBV4-2; D gene: .; CDR3 DNA: TGTGCCAGCAGCCAAGATCCCCAGGTCGGCTATGGCTACACCTTC; CDR3 protein: CASSQDPQVGYGYTF
J gene: TRBJ2-5; clone size: many; V gene: TRBV6-5; D gene: .; CDR3 DNA: TGTGCCAGCAGCGGGACCGCCCCGGGGATCGAGACCCAGTACTTC; CDR3 protein: CASSGTAPGIETQYF
J gene: TRBJ1-1; clone size: .; V gene: TRBV20-1; D gene: .; CDR3 DNA: TGCAAACTAGAGACTGAAGCTTTCTTT; CDR3 protein: CKLETEAFF
J gene: TRBJ2-7; clone size: few; V gene: TRBV9; D gene: .; CDR3 DNA: TGTGCCAGCAGCGTAGAGGGGGTACAGGACGAGCAGTACTTC; CDR3 protein: CASSVEGVQDEQYF
J gene: TRBJ2-7; clone size: .; V gene: TRBV6-5; D gene: .; CDR3 DNA: TGTGCCGCAGAGGGTAGAAGGTACGAGCAGTACTTC; CDR3 protein: CAAEGRRYEQYF
J gene: TRBJ2-7; clone size: .; V gene: TRBV6-5; D gene: .; CDR3 DNA: TGTGCCAGCAGGCCCGGGACACAGAGCTCCTACGAGCAGTACTTC; CDR3 protein: CASRPGTQSSYEQYF
J gene: TRBJ2-5; clone size: medium-sized; V gene: TRBV7-2; D gene: .; CDR3 DNA: TGTGCCAGCAGCTTAGCTGGCGGGGAACAAGAGACCCAGTACTTC; CDR3 protein: CASSLAGGEQETQYF
J gene: TRBJ2-7; clone size: .; V gene: TRBV9; D gene: TRBD1; CDR3 DNA: TGTGCCAGCAGCGCGGGACAGGGGCTGGGCGAGCAGTACTTC; CDR3 protein: CASSAGQGLGEQYF
J gene: TRBJ2-1; clone size: .; V gene: TRBV29-1; D gene: .; CDR3 DNA: TGCAGCGTTGAGGCCCCTCGATCGAGCTCCTACAATGAGCAGTTCTTC; CDR3 protein: CSVEAPRSSSYNEQFF
J gene: TRBJ1-3; clone size: .; V gene: TRBV10-2; D gene: .; CDR3 DNA: TGCGCCACTCAGGACACGCAGGCTACTGGAAACACCATATATTTT; CDR3 protein: CATQDTQATGNTIYF
J gene: TRBJ1-3; clone size: few; V gene: TRBV4-1; D gene: .; CDR3 DNA: TGCGCCAGCACCGGACTCGGCTCTGGAAACACCATATATTTT; CDR3 protein: CASTGLGSGNTIYF
J gene: TRBJ1-5; clone size: .; V gene: TRBV2; D gene: TRBD1; CDR3 DNA: TGTGCCAGCGACAGGGGAGGGAACAATCAGCCCCAGCATTTT; CDR3 protein: CASDRGGNNQPQHF